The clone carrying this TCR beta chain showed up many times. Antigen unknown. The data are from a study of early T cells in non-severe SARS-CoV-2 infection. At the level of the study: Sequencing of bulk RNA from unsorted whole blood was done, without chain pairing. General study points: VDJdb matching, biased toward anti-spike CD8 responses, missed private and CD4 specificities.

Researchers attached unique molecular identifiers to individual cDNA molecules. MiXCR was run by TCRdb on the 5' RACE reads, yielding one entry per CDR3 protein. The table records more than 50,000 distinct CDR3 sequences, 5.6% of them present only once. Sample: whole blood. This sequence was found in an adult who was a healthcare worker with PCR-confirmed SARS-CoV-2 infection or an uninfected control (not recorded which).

CDR3 loop: CAIKGAGGTSGVTDTQYF. DNA of the CDR3: TGTGCCATCAAAGGAGCGGGAGGCACCTCCGGGGTGACAGATACGCAGTATTTT. The rearrangement joins TRBV10-3 to TRBJ2-3, with 9 nucleotides matching TRBD2. There are 18 residues in the CDR3. V shed 7 bases and J 3 bases; nucleotides not matched to a gene: 17. The germline V gene encodes CDR1 ENHRY and CDR2 SYGVKD.